One and the same sample provided the 13 T cell receptor beta chains below, sequenced in a study of cytomegalovirus exposure and HLA in healthy donors. Use of 60 Vbeta and 13 Jbeta primers characterized the PCR. The assay was immunoSEQ multiplex PCR, and TCRdb's table has in-frame clones only and misses some. In the table there are 130,000 or so clones, 77% of which are singletons. Material: PBMCs. These receptors came from a young man in good health and CMV-seropositive.

The J gene is TRBJ1-6, the V gene TRBV7-9; TRBD1 matches at 7 bases. This CDR3 has 14 amino acids. The ends lost 5 bases at V and 5 bases at J; junction bases unmatched: 3. CDR1 is SEHNR, CDR2 FQNEAQ, per germline (reference sequence). DNA of the CDR3: TGTGCCAGCAGCCGGGACAGAAATAATTCACCCCTCCACTTT. It yields the protein CASSRDRNNSPLHF.

The V and J genes are TRBV6-1 and TRBJ1-5; D is possibly TRBD1 (6 bases). The V end lost 2 bases, the J end lost 2 bases, and 16 bases lay between the germline ends. CDR1 MNHNS and CDR2 SASEGT come from the germline V gene. The CDR3 is made up of 17 amino acids. CDR3 sequence reads: CASSERPRGPRNQPQHF. As DNA, the CDR3 is TGTGCCAGCAGTGAACGCCCCAGGGGCCCTCGCAATCAGCCCCAGCATTTT.

This chain uses TRBV7-9 with TRBJ2-3; TRBD2 agrees at 12 bases. V lost 5 bases, J lost 3 bases, and 6 bases stayed unmatched. Germline CDR1 is SEHNR and CDR2 is FQNEAQ (reference sequence). This CDR3 is built from 16 residues. The CDR3 sequence: CASSTTSGGWTDTQYF. The DNA of the CDR3 is TGTGCCAGCAGCACGACTAGCGGGGGTTGGACAGATACGCAGTATTTT.

In nucleotides, the CDR3 is TGTGCCAGCAGTTTACCGACAGGTTATTATGGCTACACCTTC. Its translation is CASSLPTGYYGYTF. The rearrangement links TRBV28 to TRBJ1-2; D possibly corresponds to TRBD1 (6 bases). Trimming took 2 bases from V and 5 from J, leaving 12 bases between them. Germline assignment: CDR1 MDHEN and CDR2 SYDVKM. The CDR3 is 14 amino acids.

V usage is TRBV5-4 and J usage is TRBJ1-6; D is possibly TRBD1 (5 bases). CDR3 length: 14 residues. V dropped 0 bases and J dropped 6 bases, with 7 bases sitting between them. CDR1 is SGHNT, CDR2 YYREEE, per germline (reference sequence). The CDR3 sequence: CASSLGQPNSPLHF. Here the CDR3 DNA reads TGTGCCAGCAGCTTGGGACAGCCTAATTCACCCCTCCACTTT.

The chain has TRBV29-1 and TRBJ2-1; the match to TRBD2 covers 11 bases. The V gene end was trimmed by 8 bases and the J gene end by 6 bases; junction bases not matched to a gene: 9. The germline V gene encodes CDR1 SQVTM and CDR2 ANQGSEA. This CDR3 contains 14 residues. The CDR3 DNA reads TGCAGCACCACCCCTAGCGGGAGGAGCAATGAGCAGTTCTTC. Protein sequence: CSTTPSGRSNEQFF.

The CDR3 is CASSLSTDWQYF. CDR3 nucleotides: TGTGCCAGCAGTTTATCGACTGACTGGCAGTACTTC. V and J are TRBV28 and TRBJ2-7, with unresolved D. The ends were cut back, 1 base at V and 9 bases at J, with 10 bases in the middle. The CDR3 spans 12 residues. CDR1 and CDR2 from the germline V gene are MDHEN and SYDVKM. The whole variable domain, filled in from reference TRBV28 and TRBJ2-7, reads DVKVTQSSRYLVKRTGEKVFLECVQDMDHENMFWYRQDPGLGLRLIYFSYDVKMKEKGDIPEGYSVSREKKERFSLILESASTNQTSMYLCASSLSTDWQYFGPGTRLTVT.

The chain has TRBV7-6 and TRBJ2-2, with 7 bases identical to TRBD1. The germline V gene encodes CDR1 SGHVS and CDR2 FNYEAQ. The trim removed 5 bases at V and 4 bases at J, leaving 10 bases unmatched. The CDR3 extends over 16 amino acids. In DNA, the CDR3 is TGTGCCAGCAGCCCAGAACCGGGACAGAGCACCGGGGAGCTGTTTTTT. This codes for CASSPEPGQSTGELFF. Full variable domain (missing parts from reference TRBV7-6 and TRBJ2-2): GAGVSQSPRYKVTKRGQDVALRCDPISGHVSLYWYRQALGQGPEFLTYFNYEAQQDKSGLPNDRFSAERPEGSISTLTIQRTEQRDSAMYRCASSPEPGQSTGELFFGEGSRLTVL.

The table lists this clone with a few counts. The chain joins TRBV5-1 to TRBJ2-2; TRBD1 aligns across 7 bases. Germline V gene data show CDR1 as SGHRS and CDR2 as YFSETQ. J gave up 6 bases and V 0 bases, and 2 bases lay outside the gene matches. This CDR3 spans 14 amino acids. CDR3 sequence: CASSLGGGAGELFF. In DNA, the CDR3 is TGCGCCAGCAGCTTGGGAGGGGGCGCCGGGGAGCTGTTTTTT.

This clone has just one count. This sequence joins TRBV6-1 and TRBJ1-4, with no clear D. Trimming left V 7 bases short and J 6 bases short, with 12 bases between. Germline-derived CDR1 and CDR2 are MNHNS and SASEGT. The length of the CDR3 is 13 residues. CDR3: CASKAGSDEKLFF. For the CDR3, the DNA is TGTGCCAGCAAGGCGGGGTCGGATGAAAAACTGTTTTTT.

The J gene is TRBJ2-5, the V gene TRBV18; D might be TRBD1 (5 bases). The last part of the DNA fits TRBJ2-7 better; the J call may be wrong. The CDR3 is 13 residues long. Germline values: CDR1 KGHSH, CDR2 LQKENI. The CDR3 region is CASSPPGHYEQYF. In DNA form, the CDR3 reads TGTGCCAGCTCACCACCGGGGCATTACGAGCAGTACTTC.

The CDR3 coding sequence is TGTGCCAGCAGCTTAGGAGCATTCTTCGAGCAGTACTTC. This sequence encodes CASSLGAFFEQYF. The V call is TRBV7-6, the J call TRBJ2-5; the D is unclear. The DNA end favors TRBJ2-7, so the J call may be wrong. This CDR3 spans 13 amino acids. The germline gives CDR1 SGHVS, CDR2 FNYEAQ.

This clone appeared a few times. The chain combines TRBV6-1 with TRBJ1-5, with unresolved D. The V end lost 2 bases, the J end lost 4 bases, and 12 bases lay between the germline ends. Germline V gene data show CDR1 as MNHNS and CDR2 as SASEGT. CDR3 length: 15 residues. DNA for the CDR3: TGTGCCAGCAGTGAAATGTTCAGACAAAATCAGCCCCAGCATTTT. This encodes CASSEMFRQNQPQHF.